The present T cell receptor (beta chain) was sequenced within a study of blood T cells in healthy people across ages. A second PCR of about 7 to 11 cycles used a sample-barcoded 5' primer and a J-beta primer mix. CDR3-containing paired-end reads numbering at least 2.5 million came from each sample. Each CDR3 protein is one row after TCRdb ran MiXCR on the 5' RACE reads. Here the sample spans approximately 800,000 distinct CDR3 sequences, more than 35% being singletons. Drawing of peripheral blood yielded about 10 milliliters from each donor. In germline, CDR1 is LGHNA, CDR2 YNFKEQ. The V and J ends lost 0 bases and 6 bases respectively, with 11 bases between them. This CDR3 region has 14 residues.

The chain carries TRBV4-2 and TRBJ1-1; D uncertain. The sample consisted of blood. This sequence originates from a man older than 75 in good health. CDR3 region: CASSQEGEVAEAFF. CDR3 nucleotide sequence: TGTGCCAGCAGCCAAGAAGGAGAGGTCGCTGAAGCTTTCTTT.